Given below is one TCR beta chain in context. The antigen is not known. This entry comes from a study of cytomegalovirus exposure and HLA in healthy donors. The study, taken as a whole, reports: Presence/absence comparisons presumed near-even sequencing depth among donors. When a later analysis compared HLA-associated TCR beta chains with equally common others, the HLA-associated chains turned out to be more clonally expanded and to have lower generation probabilities. Many donors shared some public TCRs, even though most TCR sequences were rare.

PCR was performed using 60 Vbeta and 13 Jbeta primers. Sequenced by immunoSEQ multiplex PCR; TCRdb stores in-frame clones only, minus some. Of 95,000 to 150,000 clones in the sample, approximately 72% are singletons; the top ten hold 1.5% to 1.9%. This CDR3 has 14 residues. Unmatched junction bases numbered 4, after V lost 2 bases and J lost 5 bases. Germline V CDR1 and CDR2: SGHDT, YYEEEE. The rearrangement links TRBV5-6 to TRBJ1-5, with 7 bases matching TRBD1. The source is a man younger than 35 in good health and CMV-seronegative. The sample comprised PBMCs. The CDR3 spells CASSFRGQDQPQHF. Written as DNA, the CDR3 is TGTGCCAGCAGCTTTAGGGGGCAGGATCAGCCCCAGCATTTT.